These 29 T cell receptor beta chains came from one sample sequenced in a study of T-cell reconstitution after alpha-beta-depleted transplantation in children. The library targeted TCRbeta and was prepared with unique molecular identifiers. TCRdb ran MiXCR on the PCR reads and lists one entry per CDR3 protein. The table lists around 250,000 distinct CDR3 sequences, under 30% of them singletons. The sequenced sample was PBMCs, obtained before TCRalphabeta/CD19-depleted stem cell transplant. The receptors here all came from a girl aged 2-10 years with Fanconi anemia, due to receive a stem cell transplant.

The chain links TRBV4-1 to TRBJ1-1; no clear D gene. CDR1 and CDR2 (germline): MGHRA, YSYEKL. V was cut by 4 bases and J by 0 bases, with 9 bases left in between. The CDR3 runs to 14 residues. CDR3 region: CASSPGPLNTEAFF. The DNA for the CDR3 is TGCGCCAGCAGCCCCGGACCGCTGAACACTGAAGCTTTCTTT.

This clonotype occurred a few times. The chain employs TRBV28 and TRBJ2-7; D gene uncertain. The germline gives CDR1 MDHEN, CDR2 SYDVKM. This CDR3 has 14 residues. Trimming cost V 2 bases and J 3 bases, with 11 bases left between them. CDR3 amino acids: CASSLPHRDYEQYF. DNA of the CDR3: TGTGCCAGCAGTTTACCCCACAGAGACTACGAGCAGTACTTC.

CDR3 region: CSVAPTGEGNTIYF. The DNA of the CDR3 is TGCAGCGTTGCTCCGACAGGGGAGGGAAACACCATATATTTT. V and J are TRBV29-1 and TRBJ1-3, with 8 positions matching TRBD1. Germline values: CDR1 SQVTM, CDR2 ANQGSEA. V dropped 4 bases and J dropped 4; count of bases not matched to a gene: 6. The CDR3 is made up of 14 amino acids. Using reference TRBV29-1 and TRBJ1-3 for the parts outside the CDR3, the full variable domain is SAVISQKPSRDICQRGTSLTIQCQVDSQVTMMFWYRQQPGQSLTLIATANQGSEATYESGFVIDKFPISRPNLTFSTLTVSNMSPEDSSIYLCSVAPTGEGNTIYFGEGSWLTVV.

The sample holds many counts of this clonotype. This rearrangement joins TRBV5-1 to TRBJ2-7; no firm D call. Germline CDR1 is SGHRS and CDR2 is YFSETQ. The CDR3 length is 14 residues. V lost 3 bases to trimming and J lost 0 bases, with 10 bases between them. The DNA of the CDR3 is TGCGCCAGCAGCTCTCTTATGGACTCCTACGAGCAGTACTTC. Its protein is CASSSLMDSYEQYF.

The CDR3 nucleotides are TGCAGTGCTCCAAGCGGGAGGGCCCAAGAGACCCAGTACTTC. Its protein is CSAPSGRAQETQYF. The chain combines TRBV20-1 with TRBJ2-5; 10 positions agree with TRBD2. CDR1 and CDR2 (germline): DFQATT, SNEGSKA (reference sequence). This CDR3 contains 14 residues. Unmatched junction bases numbered 4, after V lost 5 bases and J lost 1 base.

The chain employs TRBV5-1 and TRBJ2-6; 7 bases align to TRBD1. The CDR3 is made up of 16 amino acids. Germline values: CDR1 SGHRS, CDR2 YFSETQ. Trimming at V came to 0 bases and at J to 2 bases, leaving 2 bases not matched to a gene. CDR3 sequence: CASSLGQGAGANVLTF. The DNA for the CDR3 is TGCGCCAGCAGCTTGGGACAGGGAGCTGGGGCCAACGTCCTGACTTTC.

The chain carries TRBV6-1 and TRBJ1-2; D not resolved. V was clipped by 0 bases and J by 7 bases, with 15 bases between them. The CDR3 sequence is 15 residues long. CDR1 and CDR2 (germline): MNHNS, SASEGT. The CDR3 here is CASSEAAEAPGGYTF. The CDR3 DNA is TGTGCCAGCAGTGAAGCGGCCGAGGCCCCGGGTGGCTACACCTTC.

Many counts were recorded for this clonotype. The chain couples TRBV20-1 to TRBJ2-7; D is uncertain. V was cut by 3 bases and J by 9 bases, with 12 bases left in between. This CDR3 comprises 11 residues. Germline V gene sequence: CDR1 DFQATT, CDR2 SNEGSKA (reference sequence). The CDR3 spells CSASEARRQYF. CDR3 coding DNA: TGCAGTGCTAGTGAGGCCCGGCGGCAGTACTTC.

A note on this clonotype: A much bigger clone sits one base away, suggesting this may be a read error. The chain couples TRBV20-1 to TRBJ2-3; tentative D call: TRBD1 (6 bases). Looked up from germline, CDR1 is DFQATT and CDR2 is SNEGSKA (reference sequence). The CDR3 loop spans 19 amino acids. The CDR3 protein is CSGRDPGHLPSTSTDTQYF. CDR3 nucleotide sequence: TGCAGTGGTAGAGATCCGGGACACCTACCTTCTACTAGCACAGATACGCAGTATTTT.

The rearrangement joins TRBV20-1 to TRBJ2-4; D gene ambiguous. Germline CDR1 and CDR2: DFQATT and SNEGSKA (reference sequence). This CDR3 comprises 14 residues. Trimming took off 1 base at V and 1 base at J, with 8 bases between the two ends. The CDR3: CSARGGWAKNIQYF. CDR3 bases: TGCAGTGCTAGAGGTGGATGGGCCAAAAACATTCAGTACTTC.

This sequence joins TRBV28 and TRBJ1-2; no firm D call. Germline V gene data show CDR1 as MDHEN and CDR2 as SYDVKM. V gave up 4 bases and J gave up 2 bases, with 11 bases separating them. The CDR3 consists of 14 residues. CDR3 bases: TGTGCCAGCAGTTCACCCTCAAGAAACTATGGCTACACCTTC. It specifies CASSSPSRNYGYTF.

To note about this clonotype: This clone may be a read error of a much larger clone one base away. The CDR3 spells CSARATYEQYF. CDR3 DNA sequence: TGCAGTGCTAGGGCCACCTACGAGCAGTACTTC. The chain couples TRBV20-1 to TRBJ2-7; no clear D. Germline CDR1 and CDR2: DFQATT and SNEGSKA (reference sequence). V gave up 3 bases and J gave up 2 bases, with 5 bases separating them. This CDR3 is built from 11 residues.

This clonotype was picked up many times. V and J are TRBV4-2 and TRBJ2-3, with 12 bases matching TRBD2. CDR1 is LGHNA, CDR2 YNFKEQ, per germline. After removal of 0 bases from V and 2 bases from J, the junction contained 3 bases not matched to a gene. The CDR3 covers 17 residues. The DNA for the CDR3 is TGTGCCAGCAGCCAAGAGCCTAGCGGGGGGGCCACAGATACGCAGTATTTT. Its protein is CASSQEPSGGATDTQYF.

This clonotype was picked up a small number of times. The chain carries TRBV20-1 and TRBJ2-1; D not resolved. The CDR3 runs 14 residues. CDR1 is DFQATT and CDR2 is SNEGSKA in the germline V gene (reference sequence). The ends were cut back, 3 bases at V and 3 bases at J, with 12 bases in the middle. The CDR3 sequence is CSASRGTYYNEQFF. CDR3 coding DNA: TGCAGTGCTAGTAGAGGAACCTACTACAATGAGCAGTTCTTC.

The chain employs TRBV27 and TRBJ2-7, with TRBD1 as a possible D gene (6 bases). CDR3 length equals 16 residues. CDR1 MNHEY and CDR2 SMNVEV come from the germline V gene (reference sequence). With 0 bases removed from V and 5 bases from J, the gap between germline ends came to 17 bases. The CDR3 reads CASSLSQGLRVHEQYF. CDR3 DNA sequence: TGTGCCAGCAGTTTATCTCAGGGGCTAAGAGTCCACGAGCAGTACTTC.

The V gene is TRBV5-1, the J gene TRBJ2-1; 12 positions agree with TRBD2. The CDR3 is 17 amino acids. V lost 5 bases to trimming and J lost 0 bases; unmatched junction nucleotides: 6. Per germline, CDR1 SGHRS and CDR2 YFSETQ. The CDR3 bases are TGCGCCAGCAGACCTGGACTAGCGGGGATCTCCTACAATGAGCAGTTCTTC. Encoded protein: CASRPGLAGISYNEQFF.

This clonotype has a single count. A read error may be the cause here, since a much bigger clone is one base away. This chain joins TRBV12-3 or TRBV12-4 and TRBJ2-7; TRBD2 matches 10 bases. The CDR3 runs 17 residues. Trimming cost V 1 base and J 3 bases; bases outside gene matches: 9. This chain's CDR3 is CASSLVTGLAVVYEQYF. In nucleotides, the CDR3 is TGTGCCAGCAGTTTAGTCACCGGACTAGCGGTAGTCTACGAGCAGTACTTC.

This clonotype was counted ten times or more. The rearrangement links TRBV6-5 to TRBJ1-6; D gene ambiguous. Trimming cost V 1 base and J 7 bases, with 11 bases left between them. The CDR3 contains 15 residues. Germline loops: CDR1 MNHEY, CDR2 SVGAGI. The CDR3 protein is CASSYFDEENSPLHF. In DNA form, the CDR3 reads TGTGCCAGCAGTTACTTCGACGAGGAGAATTCACCCCTCCACTTT.

This clonotype has ten or more counts. V gene TRBV27 combines with J gene TRBJ2-7; no reliable D call. The CDR3 runs to 15 residues. V gave up 2 bases and J gave up 4 bases, with 15 bases separating them. Germline V gene sequence: CDR1 MNHEY, CDR2 SMNVEV (reference sequence). The CDR3 sequence: CASSLHLGRLYEQYF. The CDR3 DNA follows: TGTGCCAGCAGTTTACATTTGGGCAGGTTGTACGAGCAGTACTTC.

The J gene is TRBJ1-1, the V gene TRBV20-1; a possible D gene is TRBD1 (6 bases). V shed 2 bases and J shed 3 bases, with 10 bases lying between them. Germline CDR1 DFQATT, CDR2 SNEGSKA (reference sequence). The CDR3 is 13 amino acids. The CDR3, as DNA: TGCAGTGCTAGATCGGCAGGGGACACTGAAGCTTTCTTT. Translating gives CSARSAGDTEAFF.

This clonotype was observed many times. This chain uses TRBV6-1 with TRBJ2-3; TRBD2 matches at 9 bases. J lost 6 bases, V lost 5 bases, and 9 bases had no gene match. The germline V gene encodes CDR1 MNHNS and CDR2 SASEGT. The CDR3 totals 15 residues. CDR3 in DNA: TGTGCCAGCAGTATTAGCGGGAGAACGTTGGATACGCAGTATTTT. Its translation: CASSISGRTLDTQYF.

This chain uses TRBV7-2 with TRBJ2-1, with a tentative D call TRBD1 (6 bases). The CDR3 extends over 14 amino acids. The germline V gene encodes CDR1 SGHTA and CDR2 FQGNSA. Trimming took off 2 bases at V and 7 bases at J, with 12 bases between the two ends. CDR3 sequence: CASSLPGTPNEQFF. CDR3 in DNA: TGTGCCAGCAGCTTACCCGGGACACCGAATGAGCAGTTCTTC.

This clonotype has ten or more counts. The rearrangement joins TRBV20-1 to TRBJ2-7; TRBD2 matches at 13 bases. In germline, CDR1 is DFQATT, CDR2 SNEGSKA (reference sequence). The CDR3 has 16 amino acids. With V trimmed by 1 base and J by 5 bases, 8 bases remained unmatched. The CDR3 protein is CSARVMPGLAGNEQYF. Here the CDR3 DNA reads TGCAGTGCTAGAGTAATGCCGGGACTAGCGGGGAACGAGCAGTACTTC.

This chain connects TRBV2 to TRBJ2-2; D might be TRBD1 or TRBD2, each matching 5 bases. Looked up from germline, CDR1 is SNHLY and CDR2 is FYNNEI. Trimming shortened V by 5 bases and J by 7 bases, and 11 bases separated the two germline ends. This CDR3 contains 13 residues. The CDR3 region has the DNA TGTGCCAGCAGTCTTGAGGGGTTCGGGGAGCTGTTTTTT. Its protein is CASSLEGFGELFF. The whole variable domain, remainder taken from reference TRBV2 and TRBJ2-2, is EPEVTQTPSHQVTQMGQEVILRCVPISNHLYFYWYRQILGQKVEFLVSFYNNEISEKSEIFDDQFSVERPDGSNFTLKIRSTKLEDSAMYFCASSLEGFGELFFGEGSRLTVL.

There are a few counts of this clonotype. J is TRBJ2-1 and V is TRBV29-1, with D possibly TRBD2 on 5 matching bases. CDR3 size: 13 residues. Germline V gene lookup returns CDR1 SQVTM and CDR2 ANQGSEA. Trimming shortened V by 2 bases and J by 5 bases, and 10 bases separated the two germline ends. CDR3 sequence: CSVETDWNNEQFF. In DNA, the CDR3 is TGCAGCGTTGAAACGGACTGGAACAATGAGCAGTTCTTC.

This clonotype came up many times. This chain connects TRBV29-1 to TRBJ2-1, with 9 bases lining up with TRBD2. The CDR3 spans 16 residues. CDR1 is SQVTM and CDR2 is ANQGSEA in the germline V gene. Unmatched junction bases numbered 5, after V lost 0 bases and J lost 2 bases. The CDR3 loop is CSVEEGGRAPYNEQFF. In DNA, the CDR3 is TGCAGCGTTGAAGAGGGCGGGAGGGCCCCCTACAATGAGCAGTTCTTC.

The V gene is TRBV5-6, the J gene TRBJ2-3, with 15 bases matching TRBD2. CDR1 is SGHDT, CDR2 YYEEEE, per germline. CDR3 length equals 18 residues. V trimming: 4 bases; J trimming: 0 bases; junction bases outside the gene matches: 6. CDR3 amino acids: CASSPGLAGGTSTDTQYF. CDR3 DNA: TGTGCCAGCAGCCCGGGACTAGCGGGGGGCACTAGCACAGATACGCAGTATTTT.

The chain employs TRBV29-1 and TRBJ2-5; D gene unclear. This CDR3 is 12 amino acids long. The V end lost 4 bases, the J end lost 1 base, and 7 bases lay between the germline ends. Germline assignment: CDR1 SQVTM and CDR2 ANQGSEA. CDR3 amino acids: CSVGFLQETQYF. The CDR3 DNA reads TGCAGCGTTGGGTTCCTCCAAGAGACCCAGTACTTC.

The chain recombines TRBV20-1 with TRBJ2-5; perhaps TRBD2 as D (6 bases). The V end was cut by 4 bases, the J end by 2 bases, with 14 bases between. Germline values: CDR1 DFQATT, CDR2 SNEGSKA (reference sequence). This CDR3 contains 14 residues. In nucleotides, the CDR3 is TGCAGTGCTACCGGGGGACGGCTTCAAGAGACCCAGTACTTC. Translated: CSATGGRLQETQYF.